This TCR beta chain was found in a study of blood T cell repertoires in COVID-19. The germline V gene has CDR1 SEHNR and CDR2 FQNEAQ (reference sequence). Trimming removed 5 bases from V and 11 bases from J, with 12 bases in between. This CDR3 comprises 11 residues. Libraries were prepared by immunoSEQ multiplex PCR; TCRdb keeps only in-frame clonotypes and omits some of them. The data contain approximately 110,000 clones, 85% to 90% of them singletons. The receptor was derived from a woman aged 50 to 60 with active or convalescent COVID-19. The sequenced sample was peripheral blood. The rearrangement uses TRBV7-9 and TRBJ2-5; tentatively, D is TRBD1 (5 bases). CDR3 nucleotides: TGTGCCAGCAGCAAAGGACAAGGACAGTACTTC. Translated, it gives CASSKGQGQYF.